This is a list of T cell receptor beta chains from one sample in a study of chemoradiotherapy in HPV16-positive cancers. Data came from immunoSEQ multiplex PCR; TCRdb stores just in-frame clones and leaves some out. The table shows 4,500 to 6,500 clones, with 60% to 85% occurring only once. This sample was obtained from a patient who underwent chemoradiotherapy. These receptors came from a human donor with HPV-associated anogenital cancer. Both conserved end residues are part of each CDR3. The D gene is left open where the match is weak. Size is omitted from some rows. Given values are once, few, many or a class for expanded clones.

TRBV4-1	TRBJ2-7	TRBD2	NA	TGCGCCAGCAGCCTGGGACTAGCGGGGCTCTACGAGCAGTACTTC	CASSLGLAGLYEQYF
TRBV7-9	TRBJ2-2	NA	NA	TGTGCCAGCAGCTTACAGGAGCGGACCGGGGAGCTGTTTTTT	CASSLQERTGELFF
TRBV7-9	TRBJ1-2	TRBD1	NA	TGTGCCAGCAGCTTAGCGACGGGGACAGGGGACGGCTACACCTTC	CASSLATGTGDGYTF
TRBV4-2	TRBJ2-1	TRBD2	NA	TGTGCCAGCAGCCCCCTAGCGGGAGGCCGCAATGAGCAGTTCTTC	CASSPLAGGRNEQFF
TRBV7-2	TRBJ2-3	TRBD1	NA	TGTGCCAGCAGCTCTTCAGGGGGTCTGGTTACAGATACGCAGTATTTT	CASSSSGGLVTDTQYF
TRBV5-5	TRBJ2-3	NA	NA	TGTGCCAGCAGCTTGGTGAGGCGAGATACGCAGTATTTT	CASSLVRRDTQYF
TRBV5-6	TRBJ2-1	TRBD1	NA	TGTGCCAGCAGCCAAACCGGGACAGGGTATTACAATGAGCAGTTCTTC	CASSQTGTGYYNEQFF
TRBV7-9	TRBJ1-3	NA	NA	TGTGCCAGCAGCTTAAACGACGGAGGAAACACCATATATTTT	CASSLNDGGNTIYF
TRBV7-9	TRBJ1-2	NA	NA	TGTGCCAGCAGCTTAGTTGGGGGCAACTATGGCTACACCTTC	CASSLVGGNYGYTF
TRBV2	TRBJ2-5	NA	once	TGTGCCAGCAGAGTATTAGACGTAGAGACCCAGTACTTC	CASRVLDVETQYF
TRBV7-2	TRBJ2-5	NA	NA	TGTGCCAGCAGCTTTGAGGGGGAGACCCAGTACTTC	CASSFEGETQYF
TRBV2	TRBJ1-6	TRBD1	NA	TGTGCCAGCAGTGAATCGGGACAGAACTCACCCCTCCACTTT	CASSESGQNSPLHF
TRBV18	TRBJ2-3	NA	NA	TGTGCCAGCTCACCACAGCAGTATCAGACAGATACGCAGTATTTT	CASSPQQYQTDTQYF
TRBV14	TRBJ2-5	NA	once	TGTGCCAGCAGCACAGATATAATGGCAGCGCAGTACTTC	CASSTDIMAAQYF
TRBV28	TRBJ2-1	TRBD2	NA	TGTGCCAGCAGTTTGGTAGCGGGAGGGAGAAATGAGCAGTTCTTC	CASSLVAGGRNEQFF
TRBV6-5	TRBJ2-2	NA	NA	TGTGCCAGCAACTCCGGGACGGACACCGGGGAGCTGTTTTTT	CASNSGTDTGELFF
TRBV19	TRBJ1-4	NA	NA	TGTGCCAGTACCCCCCCTGGGCAGGGCGGCGAAAAACTGTTTTTT	CASTPPGQGGEKLFF